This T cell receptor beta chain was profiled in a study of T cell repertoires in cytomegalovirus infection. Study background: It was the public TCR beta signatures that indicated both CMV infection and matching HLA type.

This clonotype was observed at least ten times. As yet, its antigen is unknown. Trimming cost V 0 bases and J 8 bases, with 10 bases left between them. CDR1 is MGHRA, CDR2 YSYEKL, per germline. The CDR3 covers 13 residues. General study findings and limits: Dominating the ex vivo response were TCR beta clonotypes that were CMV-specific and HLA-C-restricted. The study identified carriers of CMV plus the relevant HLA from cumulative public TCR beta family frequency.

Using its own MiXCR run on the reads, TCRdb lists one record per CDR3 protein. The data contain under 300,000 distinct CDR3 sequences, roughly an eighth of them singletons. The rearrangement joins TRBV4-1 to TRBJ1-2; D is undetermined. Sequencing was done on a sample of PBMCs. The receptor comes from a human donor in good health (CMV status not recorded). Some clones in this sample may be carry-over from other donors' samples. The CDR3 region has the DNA TGCGCCAGCAGCCAAGATATGGAGGCCGGCTACACCTTC. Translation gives CASSQDMEAGYTF.